A single sample is the source of the 29 T cell receptor beta chains below, sequenced in a study of blood T cell repertoires in COVID-19. TCRdb's copy holds only in-frame clones and misses some; the assay was immunoSEQ multiplex PCR. Of about 50,000 clones in the sample, 70% to 90% are singletons; the top ten hold around 13%. Sequenced material: peripheral blood. These receptors were obtained from a human donor in a cohort sampled during active COVID-19.

The chain is built from TRBV5-1 and TRBJ1-5; tentatively, D is TRBD1 (5 bases). Germline CDR1 is SGHRS and CDR2 is YFSETQ. CDR3 length equals 16 residues. V was pared by 5 bases and J by 2 bases, with 17 bases between. The CDR3 bases are TGCGCCAGCAGGATCGGGGGAGGGGACGGCAATCAGCCCCAGCATTTT. It yields the protein CASRIGGGDGNQPQHF.

The chain has TRBV3-1 (or the pseudogene TRBV3-2) and TRBJ2-5, with a possible D match to TRBD2 (6 bases). V was trimmed by 0 bases and J by 1 base, leaving 9 bases between them. The CDR3 contains 15 residues. Germline CDR1 and CDR2: LGHDT and YNNKEL (reference sequence). CDR3 nucleotides: TGTGCCAGCAGCCAAGAAGGGAGGATCCAAGAGACCCAGTACTTC. Translation gives CASSQEGRIQETQYF.

V is TRBV6-5 and J is TRBJ1-2, with 9 bases lining up with TRBD1. Germline assignment: CDR1 MNHEY and CDR2 SVGAGI. The junction had 9 bases not matched to a gene; V was cut back by 6 bases and J by 7 bases. The CDR3 runs 14 residues. CDR3 DNA: TGTGCCAGCAGCCCACAGGGGGCGCAAAGTGGCTACACCTTC. Translation: CASSPQGAQSGYTF.

The V gene is TRBV7-6, the J gene TRBJ1-5; 7 bases line up with TRBD1. CDR3 length: 14 amino acids. V shed 4 bases, J shed 7 bases, and the junction held 7 bases outside the gene matches. Germline lookup yields CDR1 SGHVS and CDR2 FNYEAQ. The CDR3 bases are TGTGCCAGCAGCTCGGGACAGCTCTCCCAGCCCCAGCATTTT. Translated: CASSSGQLSQPQHF.

This chain joins TRBV4-3 and TRBJ1-2; D is ambiguous. This CDR3 is built from 16 residues. CDR1 LGHNA and CDR2 YSLEER come from the germline V gene. Trimming left V 4 bases short and J 1 base short, with 16 bases between. CDR3 residues: CASSRIMRGSNYGYTF. In DNA, the CDR3 is TGCGCCAGCAGCCGGATCATGCGGGGAAGTAACTATGGCTACACCTTC.

This clone was seen once. The chain combines TRBV29-1 with TRBJ2-7; no definite D call. The CDR3 sequence is 12 residues long. CDR1 is SQVTM and CDR2 is ANQGSEA in the germline V gene. With 4 bases removed from V and 3 bases from J, the gap between germline ends came to 10 bases. In DNA, the CDR3 is TGCAGCGTTGTTGTTCTCGGCTACGAGCAGTACTTC. Translation gives CSVVVLGYEQYF.

This chain joins TRBV6-1 and TRBJ1-1, with D uncertain. V was pared by 1 base and J by 2 bases, with 8 bases between. Germline CDR1 and CDR2: MNHNS and SASEGT. The CDR3 runs 14 residues. The CDR3 DNA reads TGTGCCAGCAGTGAAGGTGGCAGTAACACTGAAGCTTTCTTT. This sequence encodes CASSEGGSNTEAFF.

The chain joins TRBV5-5 to TRBJ2-5; the D is unclear. The V end was cut by 0 bases, the J end by 5 bases, with 8 bases between. Germline V gene lookup returns CDR1 SGHKS and CDR2 YYEKEE (reference sequence). CDR3 length: 13 residues. CDR3 region: CASSLAGGETQYF. CDR3 nucleotides: TGTGCCAGCAGCTTGGCGGGTGGGGAGACCCAGTACTTC.

This clone was observed a handful of times. This chain uses TRBV5-6 with TRBJ1-1; possible D gene TRBD1, 6 bases. Germline V gives CDR1 SGHDT, CDR2 YYEEEE. V gave up 3 bases and J gave up 10 bases, with 22 bases separating them. CDR3 size: 15 residues. CDR3 coding DNA: TGTGCCAGCAGCTCTATAATCAGGGGAATCCTAGGAGCTTTCTTT. Protein: CASSSIIRGILGAFF.

This chain connects TRBV25-1 to TRBJ2-7, with D perhaps TRBD2 (6 bases). Germline V gene sequence: CDR1 MGHDK, CDR2 SYGVNS. Trimming stripped 4 bases from V and 4 bases from J, with 11 bases between. The length of the CDR3 is 13 residues. CDR3 DNA sequence: TGTGCCAGCAGTGTCCCCGGGAGATACGAGCAGTACTTC. Translation gives CASSVPGRYEQYF.

The chain joins TRBV5-4 to TRBJ1-2; the match to TRBD1 covers 10 bases. Looked up from germline, CDR1 is SGHNT and CDR2 is YYREEE (reference sequence). The CDR3 spans 14 residues. V dropped 1 base and J dropped 7; count of bases not matched to a gene: 4. The CDR3 DNA reads as TGTGCCAGCAGCTTGTTCGGGACAGGGGCTGGCTACACCTTC. Amino acid sequence: CASSLFGTGAGYTF.

The V gene is TRBV7-9, the J gene TRBJ2-7, with D perhaps matching TRBD1 (5 bases). Germline values: CDR1 SEHNR, CDR2 FQNEAQ (reference sequence). Trimming cost V 5 bases and J 3 bases, with 14 bases left between them. CDR3 length: 14 residues. The CDR3 DNA sequence: TGTGCCAGCAGCCAAGGACAAACCCTCTACGAGCAGTACTTC. Its translation: CASSQGQTLYEQYF.

V and J are TRBV13 and TRBJ1-3; TRBD1 might be the D (5 bases). The germline gives CDR1 PRHDT, CDR2 FYEKMQ (reference sequence). The CDR3 has 16 amino acids. With 1 base removed from V and 0 bases from J, the gap between germline ends came to 10 bases. The CDR3 DNA sequence: TGTGCCAGCAGCTTAGCTACAGGCTACTCTGGAAACACCATATATTTT. This translates into CASSLATGYSGNTIYF.

The J gene is TRBJ2-7, the V gene TRBV7-8, with 9 positions matching TRBD1. CDR1 and CDR2 (germline): SGHVS, FQNEAQ. With 4 bases clipped from V and 1 base from J, the junction kept 5 bases outside the gene matches. The CDR3 consists of 15 residues. CDR3 in amino acids: CASSSSGTGSYEQYF. The CDR3 DNA reads TGTGCCAGCAGCTCCTCCGGGACAGGGTCCTACGAGCAGTACTTC.

The V and J genes are TRBV19 and TRBJ1-5, with unresolved D. CDR1 LNHDA and CDR2 SQIVND come from the germline V gene (reference sequence). The CDR3 spans 13 residues. V lost 3 bases to trimming and J lost 4 bases, with 7 bases between them. For the CDR3, the DNA is TGTGCCAGTAGTATCGACGGGAATCAGCCCCAGCATTTT. Translated, it gives CASSIDGNQPQHF.

This chain links TRBV5-4 with TRBJ2-5; 7 bases agree with TRBD1. Germline-derived CDR1 and CDR2 are SGHNT and YYREEE (reference sequence). The CDR3 extends over 13 amino acids. V was pared by 5 bases and J by 4 bases, with 5 bases of the junction left unmatched. CDR3 region: CASRLGGVETQYF. The DNA for the CDR3 is TGTGCCAGCAGACTAGGGGGCGTAGAGACCCAGTACTTC.

The chain combines TRBV3-1 (or the pseudogene TRBV3-2) with TRBJ2-7, with D possibly being TRBD2 (5 bases). Germline V gene lookup returns CDR1 LGHDT and CDR2 YNNKEL (reference sequence). V dropped 8 bases and J dropped 5 bases, with 22 bases sitting between them. The CDR3 is made up of 15 amino acids. The CDR3 protein is CASEPRRATYNEQYF. DNA for the CDR3: TGTGCCAGCGAGCCAAGGCGGGCAACCTACAACGAGCAGTACTTC.

The chain is built from TRBV2 and TRBJ2-6; 8 nucleotides match TRBD2. V trimming: 2 bases; J trimming: 0 bases; junction bases outside the gene matches: 9. CDR1 and CDR2 from the germline V gene are SNHLY and FYNNEI. The CDR3 consists of 19 residues. CDR3 protein: CASSERGGESLSGANVLTF. CDR3 in DNA: TGTGCCAGCAGTGAACGGGGGGGCGAGTCCCTCTCTGGGGCCAACGTCCTGACTTTC.

This clone has a single count. The V call is TRBV28, the J call TRBJ2-7, with 8 positions matching TRBD2. Germline lookup yields CDR1 MDHEN and CDR2 SYDVKM. The CDR3 runs 14 residues. V was pared by 11 bases and J by 4 bases, with 13 bases of the junction left unmatched. The CDR3 nucleotides are TGTGCCTGCATAAGCGGGGGCTACGTGTACGAGCAGTACTTC. Amino acids: CACISGGYVYEQYF.

This sequence joins TRBV5-1 and TRBJ1-2, with no clear D. The CDR3 totals 14 residues. Germline CDR1 is SGHRS and CDR2 is YFSETQ. V was clipped by 6 bases and J by 0 bases, with 12 bases between them. The CDR3 sequence is CASTPPGTNYGYTF. The CDR3, as DNA: TGCGCCAGCACCCCGCCGGGTACTAACTATGGCTACACCTTC.

The table lists this clone with a few counts. The chain has TRBV12-3 or TRBV12-4 and TRBJ1-5; D not resolved. The V and J ends lost 1 base and 7 bases respectively, with 5 bases between them. This CDR3 contains 12 residues. Written as DNA, the CDR3 is TGTGCCAGCAGTTTAGGCGGACAGCCCCAGCATTTT. Translation gives CASSLGGQPQHF.

The chain has TRBV28 and TRBJ2-7; 7 nucleotides match TRBD1. The V and J ends lost 7 bases and 2 bases, in that order; junction bases with no gene match: 17. The germline V gene has CDR1 MDHEN and CDR2 SYDVKM. The CDR3 spans 17 residues. The CDR3 DNA is TGTGCCAGCACCCCAGCAACGACAGGGCCTCCTACCTACGAGCAGTACTTC. Protein: CASTPATTGPPTYEQYF.

This clone has just one count. This chain links TRBV12-3 or TRBV12-4 with TRBJ2-7; tentative D call: TRBD2 (6 bases). Trimming took 6 bases from V and 5 from J, leaving 11 bases between them. The CDR3 sequence is 12 residues long. The CDR3 loop is CASSPWRDEQYF. CDR3 sequence (DNA): TGTGCCAGCAGCCCCTGGAGGGACGAGCAGTACTTC.

V gene TRBV27 combines with J gene TRBJ1-3; D is possibly TRBD1 (6 bases). Trimming left V 8 bases short and J 4 bases short, with 12 bases between. Germline CDR1 MNHEY, CDR2 SMNVEV (reference sequence). The CDR3 loop spans 13 amino acids. CDR3 bases: TGTGCCAGCGGCACAGGGTCCGGAAACACCATATATTTT. Translation: CASGTGSGNTIYF.

V usage is TRBV7-9 and J usage is TRBJ2-7, with a weak D call TRBD2 (7 bases). Trimming left V 5 bases short and J 5 bases short, with 16 bases between. Germline CDR1 SEHNR, CDR2 FQNEAQ (reference sequence). CDR3 size: 14 residues. The CDR3 is CASSVGAGAHEQYF. As DNA, the CDR3 is TGTGCCAGCAGCGTAGGGGCGGGGGCCCACGAGCAGTACTTC.

This chain joins TRBV7-9 and TRBJ2-2; the D is unclear. Germline CDR1 and CDR2: SEHNR and FQNEAQ (reference sequence). The CDR3 extends over 12 amino acids. Trimming removed 5 bases at V and 11 bases at J, with 12 bases between. The CDR3 coding sequence is TGTGCCAGCAGCCCCGACCGGAGAGAGCTGTTTTTT. The encoded protein is CASSPDRRELFF. Together with reference TRBV7-9 and TRBJ2-2, the CDR3 gives the full variable domain: DTGVSQNPRHKITKRGQNVTFRCDPISEHNRLYWYRQTLGQGPEFLTYFQNEAQLEKSRLLSDRFSAERPKGSFSTLEIQRTEQGDSAMYLCASSPDRRELFFGEGSRLTVL.

This clone appeared once. V is TRBV7-2 and J is TRBJ2-7; D is possibly TRBD2 (6 bases). V was pared by 7 bases and J by 2 bases, with 18 bases between. Per the germline V gene, CDR1 is SGHTA and CDR2 is FQGNSA. This CDR3 spans 15 amino acids. CDR3 residues: CASTPLGLRTYEQYF. In DNA, the CDR3 is TGTGCCAGCACCCCTCTGGGACTCCGAACCTACGAGCAGTACTTC.

This clone was picked up one time. J is TRBJ2-5 and V is TRBV7-2, with a tentative D call TRBD1 (5 bases). Looked up from germline, CDR1 is SGHTA and CDR2 is FQGNSA. V dropped 4 bases and J dropped 5 bases, with 8 bases sitting between them. The CDR3 extends over 12 amino acids. The CDR3: CASSSGSETQYF. In nucleotides, the CDR3 is TGTGCCAGCAGCTCAGGGTCGGAGACCCAGTACTTC.

The rearrangement links TRBV21-1 to TRBJ2-7; the D segment call TRBD1 is taken from the table without a DNA check. TRBV21-1 is annotated as a pseudogene. This CDR3 is 14 amino acids long. In nucleotides, the CDR3 is TGTGCCAGCAGCAACCGCAGGGGGCTCAACGAGCAGTACTTC. This gives the protein CASSNRRGLNEQYF.